These 19 T cell receptor beta chains originate from one sample sequenced in a study of blood T cell repertoires in COVID-19. The data were produced by immunoSEQ multiplex PCR, yet TCRdb's version contains in-frame clones alone and is incomplete. The sample consists of a few hundred thousand clones, around 90% of them appearing once. Sequenced material: PBMCs or T cells enriched from blood (not recorded which). The receptors come from a man aged 18-30 years with acute COVID-19.

The chain uses TRBV5-6 and TRBJ2-1; 8 nucleotides line up with TRBD2. This CDR3 region has 17 residues. CDR1 SGHDT and CDR2 YYEEEE come from the germline V gene. J was trimmed by 3 bases and V by 4 bases; bases with no gene match: 12. CDR3 in DNA: TGTGCCAGCAGCCCCACCGCCTTCGGGGGGGTCTACAATGAGCAGTTCTTC. Translation gives CASSPTAFGGVYNEQFF.

A single count supports this clone. The rearrangement links TRBV6-6 to TRBJ2-7, with unresolved D. The germline V gene has CDR1 MNHNY and CDR2 SVGAGI (reference sequence). The CDR3 runs 14 residues. V lost 0 bases and J lost 1, with 7 bases in between. CDR3 in DNA: TGTGCCAGCAGTTACTCCGGCGGTTCCTACGAGCAGTACTTC. It is translated as CASSYSGGSYEQYF.

V is TRBV2 and J is TRBJ2-3, with TRBD1 identical over 7 bases. With V trimmed by 7 bases and J by 1 base, 20 bases remained unmatched. The CDR3 is 19 residues long. Per the germline V gene, CDR1 is SNHLY and CDR2 is FYNNEI. Here the CDR3 DNA reads TGTGCCAGCAAGGCCGAGGACAGGACCCCTTCTGTTCGCACAGATACGCAGTATTTT. Its protein is CASKAEDRTPSVRTDTQYF.

The V call is TRBV4-1, the J call TRBJ1-1; maybe TRBD1 (6 bases). The CDR3 covers 14 residues. V lost 0 bases, J lost 6 bases, and 11 bases lay in between. Germline values: CDR1 MGHRA, CDR2 YSYEKL. The CDR3 nucleotides are TGCGCCAGCAGCCAAGAAGGGGGAGTGGCTGAAGCTTTCTTT. It codes for CASSQEGGVAEAFF.

The rearrangement links TRBV28 to TRBJ1-3; 7 bases agree with TRBD1. Trimming cost V 1 base and J 3 bases; bases outside gene matches: 6. The germline V gene encodes CDR1 MDHEN and CDR2 SYDVKM. The CDR3 is 16 residues long. The CDR3 DNA follows: TGTGCCAGCAGTTTATCCCCCACAGGGGTTGGAAACACCATATATTTT. This codes for CASSLSPTGVGNTIYF.

The rearrangement joins TRBV10-3 to TRBJ1-1, with D perhaps matching TRBD1 (5 bases). This CDR3 has 13 residues. Looked up from germline, CDR1 is ENHRY and CDR2 is SYGVKD. V was shortened by 0 bases and J by 4 bases, with 6 bases between the two germline ends. The CDR3 loop is CAISESQGTEAFF. CDR3 coding DNA: TGTGCCATCAGTGAGTCCCAGGGCACTGAAGCTTTCTTT.

The J gene is TRBJ2-1, the V gene TRBV6-5; no firm D call. The CDR3 extends over 13 amino acids. V was clipped by 0 bases and J by 9 bases, with 9 bases between them. CDR1 MNHEY and CDR2 SVGAGI come from the germline V gene. The CDR3 loop is CASSYSSNGEQFF. DNA of the CDR3: TGTGCCAGCAGTTACTCGAGCAATGGTGAGCAGTTCTTC.

The V and J genes are TRBV7-2 and TRBJ1-3, with D tentatively TRBD1 (6 bases). Trimming left V 1 base short and J 2 bases short, with 12 bases between. Germline CDR1 and CDR2: SGHTA and FQGNSA. This CDR3 comprises 16 residues. CDR3 nucleotide sequence: TGTGCCAGCAGCTTAGATTCCGGGGGGCCTGGAAACACCATATATTTT. Translating gives CASSLDSGGPGNTIYF.

The chain carries TRBV28 and TRBJ1-1; 11 bases match TRBD1. The CDR3 is 15 amino acids. J gave up 4 bases and V 7 bases, and 8 bases lay outside the gene matches. Germline CDR1 reads MDHEN; CDR2 reads SYDVKM. The DNA for the CDR3 is TGTGCCAGCACTTTTCCCGGGACAGGGGGCACTGAAGCTTTCTTT. Residues: CASTFPGTGGTEAFF.

This chain connects TRBV18 to TRBJ2-3; 8 bases fit TRBD1. Germline CDR1 KGHSH, CDR2 LQKENI. This CDR3 is 15 amino acids long. Unmatched junction bases numbered 2, after V lost 0 bases and J lost 3 bases. The CDR3 nucleotides read TGTGCCAGCTCACCACCGGGACAGGCAACAGATACGCAGTATTTT. Residues: CASSPPGQATDTQYF.

The chain uses TRBV27 and TRBJ2-3, with 13 bases aligning to TRBD2. J was trimmed by 4 bases and V by 5 bases; bases with no gene match: 3. The germline CDR1 and CDR2 sequences are MNHEY and SMNVEV (reference sequence). This CDR3 has 15 residues. The CDR3 protein is CASSRTSGSADTQYF. Here the CDR3 DNA reads TGTGCCAGCAGTCGGACTAGCGGGAGTGCAGATACGCAGTATTTT.

The chain couples TRBV7-2 to TRBJ1-2; 10 bases fit TRBD1. Germline trimming cut 0 bases from V and 8 bases from J; bases unmatched to any gene: 6. The CDR3 has 15 amino acids. CDR1 and CDR2 from the germline V gene are SGHTA and FQGNSA. The CDR3 coding sequence is TGTGCCAGCAGCTTAGCGTCCGGGACAGGGGACGGCTACACCTTC. Amino acid sequence: CASSLASGTGDGYTF.

This chain joins TRBV4-2 and TRBJ2-7, with D unresolved. Looked up from germline, CDR1 is LGHNA and CDR2 is YNFKEQ. This CDR3 contains 14 residues. With 0 bases removed from V and 3 bases from J, the gap between germline ends came to 9 bases. The CDR3 DNA reads as TGTGCCAGCAGCCAAGATCCTACAGACTACGAGCAGTACTTC. Translating gives CASSQDPTDYEQYF.

CDR3 sequence: CASSPTSGGTKIRTDTQYF. The CDR3 region has the DNA TGTGCCAGCTCACCAACTAGCGGGGGGACCAAGATTCGCACAGATACGCAGTATTTT. The chain joins TRBV18 to TRBJ2-3; 12 positions match TRBD2. The CDR3 extends over 19 amino acids. Germline-derived CDR1 and CDR2 are KGHSH and LQKENI. V lost 2 bases and J lost 1; bases outside the gene matches: 10.

The chain is built from TRBV7-9 and TRBJ2-1; D possibly corresponds to TRBD2 (5 bases). V was trimmed by 6 bases and J by 0 bases, leaving 15 bases between them. The CDR3 totals 16 residues. The germline V gene encodes CDR1 SEHNR and CDR2 FQNEAQ (reference sequence). The CDR3 sequence is CASRPMRVPSYNEQFF. As DNA, the CDR3 is TGTGCCAGCAGACCAATGAGGGTTCCCTCCTACAATGAGCAGTTCTTC. The variable domain in full, completed from reference TRBV7-9 and TRBJ2-1, reads DTGVSQNPRHKITKRGQNVTFRCDPISEHNRLYWYRQTLGQGPEFLTYFQNEAQLEKSRLLSDRFSAERPKGSFSTLEIQRTEQGDSAMYLCASRPMRVPSYNEQFFGPGTRLTVL.

The chain employs TRBV27 and TRBJ1-2, with 8 nucleotides matching TRBD1. The V gene end was trimmed by 5 bases and the J gene end by 6 bases; junction bases not matched to a gene: 8. CDR1 and CDR2 from the germline V gene are MNHEY and SMNVEV (reference sequence). The CDR3 extends over 14 amino acids. CDR3 region: CASSQTGGRDGYTF. The CDR3 nucleotides read TGTGCCAGCAGTCAAACAGGGGGAAGGGATGGCTACACCTTC.

This sequence joins TRBV7-2 and TRBJ2-7, with TRBD2 as a possible D gene (5 bases). V gave up 0 bases and J gave up 0 bases, with 18 bases separating them. The CDR3 contains 18 residues. CDR1 SGHTA and CDR2 FQGNSA come from the germline V gene. This chain's CDR3 is CASSLAFASSASSYEQYF. CDR3 nucleotide sequence: TGTGCCAGCAGCTTAGCGTTCGCCAGTAGCGCGAGCTCCTACGAGCAGTACTTC.

The chain combines TRBV28 with TRBJ2-7; possibly TRBD2 for D (6 bases). Trimming shortened V by 8 bases and J by 4 bases, and 18 bases separated the two germline ends. CDR3 length: 14 amino acids. Germline values: CDR1 MDHEN, CDR2 SYDVKM. The CDR3 protein is CASAWWGVLYEQYF. Written as DNA, the CDR3 is TGTGCCAGCGCCTGGTGGGGGGTATTGTACGAGCAGTACTTC.

CDR3 protein: CASSGVSDTQYF. The CDR3, as DNA: TGCGCCAGCAGTGGCGTGTCAGATACGCAGTATTTT. The chain employs TRBV10-2 and TRBJ2-3; D gene unclear. Trimming removed 4 bases at V and 4 bases at J, with 6 bases between. In germline, CDR1 is WSHSY, CDR2 SAAADI. The CDR3 has 12 amino acids.